These 31 T cell receptor beta chains came from one sample sequenced in a study of blood T cell repertoires in COVID-19. Using immunoSEQ multiplex PCR, the repertoire was profiled, and TCRdb retains in-frame clones only, with some absent. This repertoire shows some 270,000 clones, approximately 83% found once; its top ten account for 11%. Sequenced: peripheral blood. The receptors stem from a woman in her sixties or seventies with acute or convalescent COVID-19.

CDR3 in amino acids: CASSPLLPSGTGDYEKLFF. The CDR3 nucleotides read TGTGCCAGCAGCCCTCTACTACCCTCTGGGACAGGGGATTATGAAAAACTGTTTTTT. This chain joins TRBV6-2 or TRBV6-3 and TRBJ1-4; TRBD1 aligns across 10 bases. CDR1 is MNHEY, CDR2 SVGEGT, per germline. CDR3 size: 19 residues. The J segment lost 6 bases and the V segment lost 6 bases, leaving 19 bases of the junction unmatched.

The genes are TRBV2 and TRBJ2-1; 11 bases are shared with TRBD2. From germline, CDR1 is SNHLY and CDR2 FYNNEI. The CDR3 spans 18 residues. The trim removed 6 bases at V and 0 bases at J, leaving 10 bases unmatched. The CDR3 DNA reads TGTGCCAGCAGAGACCTAGCGGGGGGCCGTAACTCCTACAATGAGCAGTTCTTC. It encodes CASRDLAGGRNSYNEQFF.

This chain links TRBV27 with TRBJ2-1, with 10 bases lining up with TRBD2. This CDR3 contains 15 residues. Per the germline V gene, CDR1 is MNHEY and CDR2 is SMNVEV (reference sequence). The junction had 6 bases not matched to a gene; V was cut back by 6 bases and J by 4 bases. CDR3 amino acids: CASRKTSGAYNEQFF. In DNA, the CDR3 is TGTGCCAGCAGGAAAACTAGCGGGGCGTACAATGAGCAGTTCTTC.

The chain combines TRBV5-1 with TRBJ1-3; D unclear. The germline V gene encodes CDR1 SGHRS and CDR2 YFSETQ. Trimming took 4 bases from V and 0 from J, leaving 11 bases between them. CDR3 length: 15 amino acids. The DNA of the CDR3 is TGCGCCAGCAGCGCTGGACTTTTCTCTGGAAACACCATATATTTT. Amino acids: CASSAGLFSGNTIYF.

The chain is built from TRBV7-2 and TRBJ2-7; D may be TRBD1 (6 bases). CDR3 length: 16 residues. With 4 bases removed from V and 3 bases from J, the gap between germline ends came to 19 bases. In germline, CDR1 is SGHTA, CDR2 FQGNSA. The DNA of the CDR3 is TGTGCCAGCAGCTCTGCGACAGGTATGAACCTCTACGAGCAGTACTTC. Its translation is CASSSATGMNLYEQYF.

The chain uses TRBV18 and TRBJ2-1, with TRBD2 matching 7 bases. This CDR3 region has 14 residues. The trim removed 3 bases at V and 5 bases at J, leaving 4 bases unmatched. The V gene's germline CDR1 is KGHSH and CDR2 LQKENI. The CDR3 coding sequence is TGTGCCAGCTCACCCCCTAGCGGACACAATGAGCAGTTCTTC. This encodes CASSPPSGHNEQFF. The complete variable domain, with remaining parts taken from reference TRBV18 and TRBJ2-1, reads NAGVMQNPRHLVRRRGQEARLRCSPMKGHSHVYWYRQLPEEGLKFMVYLQKENIIDESGMPKERFSAEFPKEGPSILRIQQVVRGDSAAYFCASSPPSGHNEQFFGPGTRLTVL.

The chain joins TRBV5-1 to TRBJ1-1, with unresolved D. The CDR3 is 14 residues long. Germline values: CDR1 SGHRS, CDR2 YFSETQ. With 0 bases removed from V and 4 bases from J, the gap between germline ends came to 10 bases. The CDR3 sequence: CASSLAGRGTEAFF. The DNA of the CDR3 is TGCGCCAGCAGCTTGGCAGGCCGGGGCACTGAAGCTTTCTTT.

V is TRBV19 and J is TRBJ1-2, with 7 bases that match TRBD1. This CDR3 has 12 residues. Germline V gives CDR1 LNHDA, CDR2 SQIVND (reference sequence). Trimming at V came to 3 bases and at J to 7 bases, leaving 2 bases not matched to a gene. The CDR3 DNA sequence: TGTGCCAGTAGTATCCGGGACAGTGGCTACACCTTC. It is translated as CASSIRDSGYTF.

The CDR3 nucleotides read TGTGCCAGTAGCCCAATACAGGGAAAACTGTTTTTT. This codes for CASSPIQGKLFF. The rearrangement joins TRBV19 to TRBJ1-4; maybe TRBD1 (6 bases). This CDR3 has 12 amino acids. Germline CDR1 reads LNHDA; CDR2 reads SQIVND (reference sequence). Trimming cost V 6 bases and J 10 bases, with 12 bases left between them.

The CDR3 loop reads CASRSGDLDYNSPLHF. The CDR3 DNA reads TGTGCCAGTAGGTCAGGGGACCTCGATTATAATTCACCCCTCCACTTT. This chain links TRBV19 with TRBJ1-6; a weak D match, TRBD1 (6 bases). This CDR3 spans 16 amino acids. Trimming removed 6 bases at V and 4 bases at J, with 16 bases between. Germline-derived CDR1 and CDR2 are LNHDA and SQIVND (reference sequence). Together with reference TRBV19 and TRBJ1-6, the CDR3 gives the full variable domain: DGGITQSPKYLFRKEGQNVTLSCEQNLNHDAMYWYRQDPGQGLRLIYYSQIVNDFQKGDIAEGYSVSREKKESFPLTVTSAQKNPTAFYLCASRSGDLDYNSPLHFGNGTRLTVT.

The J gene is TRBJ1-1, the V gene TRBV6-6; 9 bases align to TRBD1. The V gene's germline CDR1 is MNHNY and CDR2 SVGAGI (reference sequence). The CDR3 runs to 14 residues. V shed 0 bases, J shed 11 bases, and the junction held 7 bases outside the gene matches. The CDR3 is CASSYSGQGSGAFF. CDR3 bases: TGTGCCAGCAGTTACTCGGGACAGGGATCCGGGGCTTTCTTT.

This clone was observed a few times. The V call is TRBV12-3 or TRBV12-4, the J call TRBJ2-2; no clear D gene. There are 12 residues in the CDR3. V lost 6 bases to trimming and J lost 4 bases, with 6 bases between them. The CDR3 bases are TGTGCCAGCAGGGGCATCACCGGGGAGCTGTTTTTT. Its translation is CASRGITGELFF.

The rearrangement links TRBV18 to TRBJ1-2, with unresolved D. This CDR3 has 18 residues. V gave up 1 base and J gave up 8 bases, with 26 bases separating them. CDR1 KGHSH and CDR2 LQKENI come from the germline V gene. The CDR3 bases are TGTGCCAGCTCACCACTCGGGGAAGGAGGGTTCATCCCAGGCGGCTACACCTTC. This sequence encodes CASSPLGEGGFIPGGYTF.

The chain has TRBV10-3 and TRBJ2-3; 13 bases are a match to TRBD2. The CDR3 runs to 20 residues. V shed 6 bases, J shed 4 bases, and the junction held 19 bases outside the gene matches. Germline V CDR1 and CDR2: ENHRY, SYGVKD. The CDR3 spells CAIRTSGGPMTERCADTQYF. The CDR3, as DNA: TGTGCCATCAGGACTAGCGGGGGGCCAATGACAGAAAGGTGCGCAGATACGCAGTATTTT.

This clone has just one count. The chain joins TRBV18 to TRBJ1-1, with 7 bases matching TRBD1. Unmatched junction bases numbered 7, after V lost 2 bases and J lost 1 base. Germline CDR1 KGHSH, CDR2 LQKENI. The CDR3 sequence is 16 residues long. The DNA for the CDR3 is TGTGCCAGCTCACCAGCAGGTCGGACAGGGAACACTGAAGCTTTCTTT. Encoded protein: CASSPAGRTGNTEAFF.

CDR3 coding DNA: TGTGCCAGCAGCGACCTTCCCGGGACAGGTTTCTCTAACTATGGCTACACCTTC. Amino acid sequence: CASSDLPGTGFSNYGYTF. The gene calls are TRBV9 and TRBJ1-2; TRBD1 agrees at 8 bases. This CDR3 is 18 amino acids long. Germline CDR1 reads SGDLS; CDR2 reads YYNGEE. J was trimmed by 0 bases and V by 3 bases; bases with no gene match: 13.

The chain carries TRBV6-5 and TRBJ1-1, with D tentatively TRBD1 (6 bases). The CDR3 runs to 13 residues. With 8 bases removed from V and 6 bases from J, the gap between germline ends came to 16 bases. Germline assignment: CDR1 MNHEY and CDR2 SVGAGI. CDR3: CASAPGGGAEAFF. Here the CDR3 DNA reads TGTGCCAGCGCCCCGGGGGGCGGCGCTGAAGCTTTCTTT.

This clone was observed a few times. The rearrangement links TRBV18 to TRBJ2-1, with a tentative D call TRBD1 (5 bases). V gave up 4 bases and J gave up 1 base, with 11 bases separating them. Germline lookup yields CDR1 KGHSH and CDR2 LQKENI. The CDR3 consists of 15 residues. The CDR3 sequence: CASSLGEGSYNEQFF. The CDR3 DNA reads TGTGCCAGCTCACTAGGGGAAGGTTCCTACAATGAGCAGTTCTTC.

The gene calls are TRBV7-9 and TRBJ2-2, with D perhaps matching TRBD2 (7 bases). The CDR3 extends over 17 amino acids. V dropped 2 bases and J dropped 1 base, with 14 bases sitting between them. Germline assignment: CDR1 SEHNR and CDR2 FQNEAQ (reference sequence). This CDR3 reads CASSLRGAPGNTGELFF. DNA of the CDR3: TGTGCCAGCAGCTTACGGGGGGCGCCTGGGAACACCGGGGAGCTGTTTTTT.

This chain connects TRBV27 to TRBJ1-5; D perhaps matches TRBD1 (5 bases). CDR3 length: 14 residues. From germline, CDR1 is MNHEY and CDR2 SMNVEV (reference sequence). Trimming pared 2 bases from V and 6 bases from J, leaving 11 bases between. The CDR3 protein is CASSLGGNSQPQHF. As DNA, the CDR3 is TGTGCCAGCAGTTTAGGGGGGAATAGTCAGCCCCAGCATTTT.

The gene calls are TRBV14 and TRBJ1-2; TRBD1 matches 8 bases. The CDR3 is made up of 12 amino acids. CDR1 is SGHDN and CDR2 is FVKESK in the germline V gene. The trim removed 6 bases at V and 8 bases at J, leaving 5 bases unmatched. This chain's CDR3 is CASRFGTGGYTF. Written as DNA, the CDR3 is TGTGCCAGCAGATTTGGGACAGGAGGCTACACCTTC.

J is TRBJ1-6 and V is TRBV5-6; 7 positions match TRBD1. Germline-derived CDR1 and CDR2 are SGHDT and YYEEEE. The J segment lost 8 bases and the V segment lost 4 bases, leaving 9 bases of the junction unmatched. The CDR3 is 15 residues long. Written as DNA, the CDR3 is TGTGCCAGCAGCCCCGTGACAGGGTGGGATTCACCCCTCCACTTT. This codes for CASSPVTGWDSPLHF.

The count of this clone is one. V and J are TRBV5-1 and TRBJ1-1; D not certain. V lost 2 bases and J lost 7, with 12 bases in between. Per germline, CDR1 SGHRS and CDR2 YFSETQ. CDR3 size: 13 residues. The CDR3: CASSLPISGEAFF. CDR3 sequence (DNA): TGCGCCAGCAGCTTACCAATCTCCGGTGAAGCTTTCTTT.

This chain uses TRBV3-1 (or the pseudogene TRBV3-2) with TRBJ1-2; no firm D call. Germline CDR1 is LGHDT and CDR2 is YNNKEL (reference sequence). CDR3 size: 12 residues. V was clipped by 1 base and J by 6 bases, with 6 bases between them. DNA for the CDR3: TGTGCCAGCAGCCAAGTCGGGGATGGCTACACCTTC. Translated: CASSQVGDGYTF.

The J gene is TRBJ2-7, the V gene TRBV6-5; 10 bases are shared with TRBD2. This CDR3 region has 14 residues. Germline trimming cut 3 bases from V and 4 bases from J; bases unmatched to any gene: 3. Per the germline V gene, CDR1 is MNHEY and CDR2 is SVGAGI. CDR3 bases: TGTGCCAGCAGTTATAGCGGGGGGATATACGAGCAGTACTTC. Its translation is CASSYSGGIYEQYF.

The chain recombines TRBV5-1 with TRBJ1-1; 10 bases align to TRBD1. Per the germline V gene, CDR1 is SGHRS and CDR2 is YFSETQ. V was clipped by 4 bases and J by 4 bases; unmatched bases: 7. CDR3 length equals 15 residues. The CDR3 DNA reads TGCGCCAGCAGCGGGATCCGGGACAGGGGCACTGAAGCTTTCTTT. Translation gives CASSGIRDRGTEAFF.

A single count supports this clone. The V call is TRBV2, the J call TRBJ1-2, with a tentative D call TRBD1 (6 bases). The CDR3 sequence is 11 residues long. V gave up 7 bases and J gave up 6 bases, with 9 bases separating them. Germline V gene sequence: CDR1 SNHLY, CDR2 FYNNEI. CDR3 protein: CASMRTDGYTF. CDR3 sequence (DNA): TGTGCCAGCATGCGGACAGATGGCTACACCTTC.

The rearrangement links TRBV12-3 or TRBV12-4 to TRBJ1-2; no clear D gene. Trimming took off 7 bases at V and 8 bases at J, with 14 bases between the two ends. This CDR3 spans 12 amino acids. The CDR3 DNA sequence: TGTGCCAGCAACTTACTGGGCTCCGGCTACACCTTC. This sequence encodes CASNLLGSGYTF.

This rearrangement joins TRBV5-1 to TRBJ2-3; perhaps TRBD1 as D (5 bases). The CDR3 spans 13 residues. The V end was cut by 4 bases, the J end by 3 bases, with 9 bases between. Germline lookup yields CDR1 SGHRS and CDR2 YFSETQ. The CDR3 nucleotides read TGCGCCAGCAGCGGGAAGGGGACAGATACGCAGTATTTT. Translating gives CASSGKGTDTQYF.

CDR3 sequence (DNA): TGCGCCAGCAGCTTGCTCCCCGATGAGCAGTTCTTC. It is translated as CASSLLPDEQFF. The chain combines TRBV5-1 with TRBJ2-1; D is uncertain. The CDR3 spans 12 residues. V was trimmed by 1 base and J by 8 bases, leaving 7 bases between them. Germline CDR1 and CDR2: SGHRS and YFSETQ.

The rearrangement links TRBV15 to TRBJ2-3, with 7 bases aligning to TRBD1. CDR3 size: 16 residues. The trim removed 1 base at V and 1 base at J, leaving 5 bases unmatched. Germline lookup yields CDR1 LNHNV and CDR2 YYDKDF (reference sequence). The CDR3 DNA reads as TGTGCCACCAGCAGAGGGGTTGGACAGGGCACAGATACGCAGTATTTT. Its translation: CATSRGVGQGTDTQYF.